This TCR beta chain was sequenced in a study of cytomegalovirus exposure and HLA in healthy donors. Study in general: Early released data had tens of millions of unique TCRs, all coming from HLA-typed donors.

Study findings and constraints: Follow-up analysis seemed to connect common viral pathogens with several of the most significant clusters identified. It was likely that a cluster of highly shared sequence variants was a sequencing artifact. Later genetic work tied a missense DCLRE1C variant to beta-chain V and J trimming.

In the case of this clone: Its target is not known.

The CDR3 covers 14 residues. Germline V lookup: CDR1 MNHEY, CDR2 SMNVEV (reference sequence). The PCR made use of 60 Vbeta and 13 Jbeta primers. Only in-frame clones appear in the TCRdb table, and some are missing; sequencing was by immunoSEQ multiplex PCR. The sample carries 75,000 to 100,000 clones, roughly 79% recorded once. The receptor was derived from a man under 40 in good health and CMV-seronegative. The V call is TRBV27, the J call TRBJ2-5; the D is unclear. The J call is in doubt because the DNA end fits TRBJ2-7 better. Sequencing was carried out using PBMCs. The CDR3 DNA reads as TGTGCCAGCAGTCTAAGGTGGCAGGCCTACGAGCAGTACTTC. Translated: CASSLRWQAYEQYF.